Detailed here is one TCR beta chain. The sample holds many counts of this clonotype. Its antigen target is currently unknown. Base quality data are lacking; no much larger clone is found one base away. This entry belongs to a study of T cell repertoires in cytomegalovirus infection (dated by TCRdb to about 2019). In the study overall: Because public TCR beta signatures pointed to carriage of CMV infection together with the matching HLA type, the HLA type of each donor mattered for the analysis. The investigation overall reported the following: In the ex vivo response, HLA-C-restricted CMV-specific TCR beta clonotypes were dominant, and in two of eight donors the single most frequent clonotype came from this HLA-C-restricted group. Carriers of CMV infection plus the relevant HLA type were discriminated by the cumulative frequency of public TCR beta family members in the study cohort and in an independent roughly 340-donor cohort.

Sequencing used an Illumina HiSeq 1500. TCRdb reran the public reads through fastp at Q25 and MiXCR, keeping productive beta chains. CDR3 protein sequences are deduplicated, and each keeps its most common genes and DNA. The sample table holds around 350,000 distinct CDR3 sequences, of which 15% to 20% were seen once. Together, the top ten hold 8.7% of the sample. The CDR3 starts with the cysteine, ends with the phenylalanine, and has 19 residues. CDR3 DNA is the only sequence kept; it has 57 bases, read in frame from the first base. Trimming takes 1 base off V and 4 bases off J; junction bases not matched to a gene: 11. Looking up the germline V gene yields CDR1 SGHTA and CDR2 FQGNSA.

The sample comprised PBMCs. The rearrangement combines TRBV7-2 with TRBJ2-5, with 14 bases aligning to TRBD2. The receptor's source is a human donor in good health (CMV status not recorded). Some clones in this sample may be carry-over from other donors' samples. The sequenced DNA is TGTGCCAGCAGCTTAGTGGGGAATACCGGGACTAGCGGGAGAGAGACCCAGTACTTC. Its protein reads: CASSLVGNTGTSGRETQYF.